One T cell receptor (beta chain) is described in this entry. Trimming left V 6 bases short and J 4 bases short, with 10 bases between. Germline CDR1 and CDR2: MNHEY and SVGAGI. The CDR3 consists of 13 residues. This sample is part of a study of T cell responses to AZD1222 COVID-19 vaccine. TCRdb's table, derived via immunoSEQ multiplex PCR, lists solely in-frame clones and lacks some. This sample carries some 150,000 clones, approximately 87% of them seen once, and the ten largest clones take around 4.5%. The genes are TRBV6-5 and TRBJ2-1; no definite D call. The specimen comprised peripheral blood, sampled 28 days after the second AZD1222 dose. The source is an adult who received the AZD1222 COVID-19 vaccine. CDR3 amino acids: CASSSSKYNEQFF. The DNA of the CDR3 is TGTGCCAGCAGCTCATCAAAGTACAATGAGCAGTTCTTC.